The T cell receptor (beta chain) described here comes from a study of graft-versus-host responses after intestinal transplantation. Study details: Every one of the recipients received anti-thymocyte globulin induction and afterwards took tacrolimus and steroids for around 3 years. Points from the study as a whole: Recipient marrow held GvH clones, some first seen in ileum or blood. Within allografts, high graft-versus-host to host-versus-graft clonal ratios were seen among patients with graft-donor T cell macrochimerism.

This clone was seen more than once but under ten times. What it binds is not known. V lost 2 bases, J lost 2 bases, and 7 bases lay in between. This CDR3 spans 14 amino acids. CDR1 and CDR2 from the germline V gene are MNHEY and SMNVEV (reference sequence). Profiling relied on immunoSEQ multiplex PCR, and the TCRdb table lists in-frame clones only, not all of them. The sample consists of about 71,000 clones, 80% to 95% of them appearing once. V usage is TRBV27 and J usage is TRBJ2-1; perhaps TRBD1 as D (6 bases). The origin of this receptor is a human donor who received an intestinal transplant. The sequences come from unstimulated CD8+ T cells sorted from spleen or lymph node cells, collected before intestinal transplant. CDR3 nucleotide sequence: TGTGCCAGCAGTTTACAGGGGCCCTACAATGAGCAGTTCTTC. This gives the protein CASSLQGPYNEQFF.